One and the same sample provided the 14 T cell receptor beta chains below, sequenced in a study of CD8 T cells in ankylosing spondylitis. TCRdb itself ran the 5' RACE reads through MiXCR, one entry per CDR3 protein. Altogether under 250,000 distinct CDR3 sequences are present, around 32% being singletons, with the ten largest covering approximately 4%. The sequencing input was blood, either unsorted or a sorted T cell fraction (not recorded which). The receptors come from a male donor with ankylosing spondylitis or in good health (not recorded which).

This clonotype was counted between two and nine times. The chain combines TRBV5-1 with TRBJ2-5; no firm D call. CDR1 is SGHRS and CDR2 is YFSETQ in the germline V gene. CDR3 length equals 19 residues. V dropped 0 bases and J dropped 2 bases, with 23 bases sitting between them. CDR3 residues: CASSLAGVAPVIWQETQYF. CDR3 nucleotides: TGCGCCAGCAGCTTGGCCGGTGTAGCTCCCGTAATTTGGCAAGAGACCCAGTACTTC.

The V and J genes are TRBV10-3 and TRBJ1-5; D ambiguous. The V gene's germline CDR1 is ENHRY and CDR2 SYGVKD. V lost 3 bases and J 0 bases, leaving 9 bases between the germline ends. The CDR3 is 15 residues long. CDR3 in amino acids: CAISELQNSNQPQHF. CDR3 bases: TGTGCCATCAGTGAATTGCAGAATAGCAATCAGCCCCAGCATTTT.

This clonotype turned up a few times. The chain has TRBV6-5 and TRBJ1-5; the D is unclear. V was pared by 7 bases and J by 0 bases, with 13 bases between. In germline, CDR1 is MNHEY, CDR2 SVGAGI. This CDR3 has 15 amino acids. CDR3 sequence (DNA): TGTGCCAGCATGTTGGTGCAGATTAGCAATCAGCCCCAGCATTTT. It specifies CASMLVQISNQPQHF.

This clonotype was counted between two and nine times. V is TRBV20-1 and J is TRBJ2-6, with no clear D. V gave up 6 bases and J gave up 0 bases, with 12 bases separating them. Germline V gene data show CDR1 as DFQATT and CDR2 as SNEGSKA (reference sequence). The CDR3 covers 15 residues. The CDR3 reads CSAPSRYSGANVLTF. The CDR3 DNA reads as TGCAGTGCCCCCTCCCGGTACTCTGGGGCCAACGTCCTGACTTTC.

The chain employs TRBV12-3 or TRBV12-4 and TRBJ1-1; possible D gene TRBD1, 5 bases. This CDR3 has 14 residues. The V and J ends lost 6 bases and 0 bases respectively, with 11 bases between them. CDR3 in DNA: TGTGCCAGCAGCCGGGGGGTCCTGAACACTGAAGCTTTCTTT. It codes for CASSRGVLNTEAFF.

The chain is built from TRBV29-1 and TRBJ2-7; TRBD2 matches at 7 bases. The J segment lost 0 bases and the V segment lost 5 bases, leaving 4 bases of the junction unmatched. Germline lookup yields CDR1 SQVTM and CDR2 ANQGSEA. The CDR3 length is 13 residues. The CDR3 sequence is CSVLLASSYEQYF. CDR3 nucleotides: TGCAGCGTTTTACTAGCGAGCTCCTACGAGCAGTACTTC.

The chain has TRBV10-3 and TRBJ2-2, with TRBD2 as a possible D gene (6 bases). The V gene lost 3 bases and the J gene lost 5 bases, with 7 bases spanning the gap. CDR1 ENHRY and CDR2 SYGVKD come from the germline V gene. The CDR3 totals 13 residues. In DNA form, the CDR3 reads TGTGCCATCAGTGAAGGACTAACCGGGGAGCTGTTTTTT. Translating it yields CAISEGLTGELFF.

The chain carries TRBV7-9 and TRBJ2-5, with 14 bases fitting TRBD2. Germline V gives CDR1 SEHNR, CDR2 FQNEAQ (reference sequence). Trimming at V came to 3 bases and at J to 4 bases, leaving 4 bases not matched to a gene. This CDR3 spans 16 amino acids. The CDR3 loop is CASSFGLAGGGETQYF. DNA of the CDR3: TGTGCCAGCAGCTTCGGACTAGCGGGGGGCGGAGAGACCCAGTACTTC.

The V gene is TRBV21-1, the J gene TRBJ1-1; whether TRBD1, the table's D call, matches the DNA was not checked. TRBV21-1 is noted as a pseudogene. CDR3 size: 15 residues. The CDR3 DNA sequence: TGTGCCAGCAGCAATCGACAGGGAGGTTCCACTGAAGCTTTCTTT. It translates to CASSNRQGGSTEAFF.

This chain links TRBV6-1 with TRBJ2-7, with TRBD1 as a possible D gene (6 bases). Germline V gene sequence: CDR1 MNHNS, CDR2 SASEGT. The CDR3 runs to 13 residues. V was trimmed by 5 bases and J by 2 bases, leaving 10 bases between them. DNA of the CDR3: TGTGCCAGCAGTCGGGGACAAGCCTACGAGCAGTACTTC. Translating gives CASSRGQAYEQYF.

This clonotype was detected only a few times. V and J are TRBV11-2 and TRBJ2-7; 10 positions match TRBD2. Germline loops: CDR1 SGHAT, CDR2 FQNNGV. With V trimmed by 5 bases and J by 9 bases, 13 bases remained unmatched. This CDR3 has 15 amino acids. CDR3 in amino acids: CASSTGLAGARRQYF. As DNA, the CDR3 is TGTGCCAGCAGCACTGGCCTAGCGGGGGCTCGGCGGCAGTACTTC.

The chain couples TRBV12-3 or TRBV12-4 to TRBJ2-7; 10 nucleotides agree with TRBD1. V was pared by 3 bases and J by 2 bases, with 4 bases of the junction left unmatched. This CDR3 contains 15 residues. The CDR3 loop reads CASSFGQGGPYEQYF. CDR3 coding DNA: TGTGCCAGCAGTTTTGGACAGGGGGGGCCCTACGAGCAGTACTTC.

This clonotype showed up many times. The rearrangement joins TRBV20-1 to TRBJ2-7; tentatively, D is TRBD1 or TRBD2 (5 bases each). The germline V gene encodes CDR1 DFQATT and CDR2 SNEGSKA (reference sequence). This CDR3 region has 11 residues. CDR3 sequence: CTPGVGAEQYF. CDR3 DNA: TGCACTCCCGGGGTCGGGGCCGAGCAGTACTTC.

The rearrangement joins TRBV5-1 to TRBJ2-7; 7 nucleotides line up with TRBD2. The germline V gene has CDR1 SGHRS and CDR2 YFSETQ. V was clipped by 3 bases and J by 6 bases; unmatched bases: 9. This CDR3 has 14 residues. The CDR3 DNA is TGCGCCAGCAGCTGGGGGACTACCGGGGGCGAGCAGTACTTC. As protein: CASSWGTTGGEQYF.